These 16 T cell receptor beta chains originate from one sample sequenced in a study of OX40 agonist ivuxolimab in advanced cancers. Sequencing used immunoSEQ multiplex PCR; TCRdb keeps in-frame clones, though not all of them. The sample records about 35,000 clones, more than 75% being singletons. The sequencing used CD4+ or CD8+ T cells sorted from blood, collected in a trial of the OX40 agonist ivuxolimab. All receptors come from an adult with an advanced solid tumor such as melanoma, head and neck, liver or kidney cancer.

This clone was seen only a few times. The chain joins TRBV27 to TRBJ2-7; the D gene is possibly TRBD2 (7 bases). The CDR3 has 17 residues. Germline loops: CDR1 MNHEY, CDR2 SMNVEV (reference sequence). V shed 1 base and J shed 1 base, with 17 bases lying between them. The CDR3 DNA sequence: TGTGCCAGCAGTTTATGGGGTGGGGGGGCAGCATCCTACGAGCAGTACTTC. Protein sequence: CASSLWGGGAASYEQYF.

This clone was detected only a few times. V gene TRBV5-6 combines with J gene TRBJ1-1; the D gene is possibly TRBD1 (5 bases). The V and J ends lost 1 base and 4 bases respectively, with 5 bases between them. CDR1 SGHDT and CDR2 YYEEEE come from the germline V gene. CDR3 length: 12 amino acids. The DNA for the CDR3 is TGTGCCAGCAGCTTGAGGGGCACTGAAGCTTTCTTT. Translating gives CASSLRGTEAFF.

The gene calls are TRBV28 and TRBJ1-2, with unresolved D. Trimming cost V 6 bases and J 8 bases, with 19 bases left between them. Germline assignment: CDR1 MDHEN and CDR2 SYDVKM. The CDR3 totals 14 residues. CDR3: CASSSARTFRGYTF. The CDR3 DNA sequence: TGTGCCAGCAGCTCAGCCAGGACCTTCAGAGGCTACACCTTC.

This rearrangement joins TRBV9 to TRBJ1-5; TRBD1 might be the D (5 bases). V lost 0 bases to trimming and J lost 1 base, with 5 bases between them. Germline CDR1 is SGDLS and CDR2 is YYNGEE. The CDR3 totals 14 residues. The CDR3 sequence: CASSVGGSNQPQHF. Here the CDR3 DNA reads TGTGCCAGCAGCGTAGGGGGGAGCAATCAGCCCCAGCATTTT. The full variable domain, with the rest looked up from reference TRBV9 and TRBJ1-5, is DSGVTQTPKHLITATGQRVTLRCSPRSGDLSVYWYQQSLDQGLQFLIQYYNGEERAKGNILERFSAQQFPDLHSELNLSSLELGDSALYFCASSVGGSNQPQHFGDGTRLSIL.

V gene TRBV19 combines with J gene TRBJ2-1, with D possibly being TRBD2 (7 bases). Germline CDR1 is LNHDA and CDR2 is SQIVND (reference sequence). The CDR3 consists of 14 residues. V gave up 5 bases and J gave up 5 bases, with 13 bases separating them. The CDR3 DNA reads TGTGCCAGTAGTGGGTGGGAGGGGGACAATGAGCAGTTCTTC. It is translated as CASSGWEGDNEQFF.

The chain carries TRBV2 and TRBJ1-4; D remains unclear. CDR1 is SNHLY and CDR2 is FYNNEI in the germline V gene. The CDR3 contains 15 residues. The V and J ends lost 6 bases and 0 bases respectively, with 11 bases between them. CDR3 residues: CASSALATTNEKLFF. In DNA, the CDR3 is TGTGCCAGCAGCGCCTTAGCAACAACTAATGAAAAACTGTTTTTT.

The chain has TRBV9 and TRBJ2-3, with D perhaps being TRBD1 or TRBD2 (6 bases each). Looked up from germline, CDR1 is SGDLS and CDR2 is YYNGEE. V lost 1 base to trimming and J lost 1 base, with 13 bases between them. The CDR3 is made up of 16 amino acids. DNA of the CDR3: TGTGCCAGCAGCGTAAGTGGGGGCGGGGGCACAGATACGCAGTATTTT. Protein: CASSVSGGGGTDTQYF.

The sample holds a few counts of this clone. The chain has TRBV6-6 and TRBJ2-1, with 9 bases aligning to TRBD2. Per the germline V gene, CDR1 is MNHNY and CDR2 is SVGAGI (reference sequence). The trim removed 5 bases at V and 10 bases at J, leaving 3 bases unmatched. The CDR3 length is 12 residues. DNA of the CDR3: TGTGCCAGCAGTGGGACTAGCTACGAGCAGTTCTTC. It yields the protein CASSGTSYEQFF.

This clone was counted a few times. The CDR3 coding sequence is TGTGCCTGGAGTGTACTAGGGAACACTGAAGCTTTCTTT. Translated: CAWSVLGNTEAFF. The chain carries TRBV30 and TRBJ1-1, with D unresolved. Germline CDR1 is GTSNPN and CDR2 is SVGIG (reference sequence). Trimming pared 0 bases from V and 1 base from J, leaving 6 bases between. The CDR3 runs to 13 residues.

The V call is TRBV10-3, the J call TRBJ2-5; D possibly corresponds to TRBD2 (6 bases). V was trimmed by 11 bases and J by 1 base, leaving 14 bases between them. CDR1 and CDR2 (germline): ENHRY, SYGVKD. The CDR3 consists of 13 residues. The CDR3 region is CASRDAGQETQYF. The CDR3 nucleotides are TGTGCCTCGCGGGACGCGGGCCAAGAGACCCAGTACTTC.

V gene TRBV5-6 combines with J gene TRBJ1-1; 8 positions match TRBD1. The CDR3 is 14 residues long. Germline values: CDR1 SGHDT, CDR2 YYEEEE. V shed 0 bases, J shed 6 bases, and the junction held 4 bases outside the gene matches. In DNA form, the CDR3 reads TGTGCCAGCAGCTTGGGGACAGGGAGTGCTGAAGCTTTCTTT. This gives the protein CASSLGTGSAEAFF.

CDR3 in amino acids: CASSSSALPGYEQYF. The CDR3, as DNA: TGTGCCAGCAGCTCCAGCGCCCTCCCTGGCTACGAGCAGTACTTC. J is TRBJ2-7 and V is TRBV7-9; D ambiguous. This CDR3 has 15 residues. Trimming removed 4 bases from V and 3 bases from J, with 16 bases in between. Germline assignment: CDR1 SEHNR and CDR2 FQNEAQ (reference sequence). Drawing the rest from reference TRBV7-9 and TRBJ2-7, the complete variable domain is DTGVSQNPRHKITKRGQNVTFRCDPISEHNRLYWYRQTLGQGPEFLTYFQNEAQLEKSRLLSDRFSAERPKGSFSTLEIQRTEQGDSAMYLCASSSSALPGYEQYFGPGTRLTVT.

CDR3 region: CASIYGTSVQETQYF. CDR3 bases: TGTGCCAGCATTTATGGGACTAGCGTCCAAGAGACCCAGTACTTC. This chain uses TRBV5-6 with TRBJ2-5; 10 nucleotides agree with TRBD2. Germline CDR1 reads SGHDT; CDR2 reads YYEEEE. V dropped 6 bases and J dropped 1; count of bases not matched to a gene: 6. The CDR3 has 15 amino acids.

The gene calls are TRBV4-2 and TRBJ2-7, with 10 bases identical to TRBD2. J was trimmed by 7 bases and V by 1 base; bases with no gene match: 7. Germline assignment: CDR1 LGHNA and CDR2 YNFKEQ. CDR3 length: 15 residues. The CDR3 here is CASSQGLAGVLEQYF. CDR3 bases: TGTGCCAGCAGCCAAGGGCTAGCGGGAGTCCTGGAGCAGTACTTC.

V is TRBV28 and J is TRBJ2-3, with D perhaps matching TRBD1 or TRBD2 (6 bases each). This CDR3 has 19 residues. Between the trimmed V and J ends, which lost 6 bases and 1 base, there was a span of 26 bases. CDR1 and CDR2 from the germline V gene are MDHEN and SYDVKM. Here the CDR3 reads CASSTFGTSGAIGTDTQYF. CDR3 DNA: TGTGCCAGCAGCACGTTTGGGACCTCGGGGGCTATAGGCACAGATACGCAGTATTTT.

The chain is built from TRBV27 and TRBJ2-1, with 9 bases fitting TRBD1. Per germline, CDR1 MNHEY and CDR2 SMNVEV (reference sequence). The CDR3 sequence is 16 residues long. The junction had 5 bases not matched to a gene; V was cut back by 5 bases and J by 0 bases. CDR3 sequence: CASSDATGGSYNEQFF. The DNA of the CDR3 is TGTGCCAGCAGTGACGCGACAGGGGGCTCCTACAATGAGCAGTTCTTC.